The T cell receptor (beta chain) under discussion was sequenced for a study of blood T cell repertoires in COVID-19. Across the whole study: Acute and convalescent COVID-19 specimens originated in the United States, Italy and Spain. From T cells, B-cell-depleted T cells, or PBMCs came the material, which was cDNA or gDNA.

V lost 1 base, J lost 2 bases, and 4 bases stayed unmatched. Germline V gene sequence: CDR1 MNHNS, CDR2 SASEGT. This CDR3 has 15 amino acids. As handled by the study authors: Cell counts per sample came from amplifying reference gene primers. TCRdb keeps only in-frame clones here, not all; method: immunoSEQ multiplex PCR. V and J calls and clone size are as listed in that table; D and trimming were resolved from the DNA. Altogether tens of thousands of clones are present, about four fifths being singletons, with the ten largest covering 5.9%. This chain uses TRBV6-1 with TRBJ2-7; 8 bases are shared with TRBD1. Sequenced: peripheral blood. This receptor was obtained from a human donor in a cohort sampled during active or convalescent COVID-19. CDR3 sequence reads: CASSEGRQGPYEQYF. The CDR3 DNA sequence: TGTGCCAGCAGTGAAGGTCGACAGGGGCCCTACGAGCAGTACTTC.